The 25 T cell receptor beta chains below were found in one sample sequenced in a study of T cell changes during pregnancy in multiple sclerosis (dated by TCRdb to the late 2010s). The library came from the immunoSEQ multiplex PCR assay. Held by TCRdb, this immuneACCESS table contains in-frame sequences only and omits some clones. Under half of the omission traces to an unresolved V gene where checked; the cause of the rest is unknown. This sample has tens of thousands of clones in its table, and about 90% of those were observed once. Roughly 4.9% of the sample comes from the top ten. Material: peripheral blood, obtained in the first trimester of pregnancy. All receptors come from a female donor in good health, enrolled as a control in a pregnancy study.

V is TRBV19 and J is TRBJ1-2; D is unclear. Germline assignment: CDR1 LNHDA and CDR2 SQIVND (reference sequence). This CDR3 has 13 amino acids. V was trimmed by 6 bases and J by 4 bases, leaving 12 bases between them. This CDR3 reads CASRTGWVYGYTF. CDR3 bases: TGTGCCAGTAGGACCGGGTGGGTCTATGGCTACACCTTC.

The chain employs TRBV27 and TRBJ2-7; 8 nucleotides agree with TRBD2. The CDR3 sequence is 16 residues long. Per germline, CDR1 MNHEY and CDR2 SMNVEV (reference sequence). V was pared by 2 bases and J by 3 bases, with 9 bases of the junction left unmatched. The CDR3 is CASSLGAGEPHYEQYF. In DNA, the CDR3 is TGTGCCAGCAGTTTAGGAGCGGGAGAGCCCCACTACGAGCAGTACTTC.

The rearrangement links TRBV11-2 to TRBJ2-2; 11 nucleotides align to TRBD2. Germline trimming cut 4 bases from V and 5 bases from J; bases unmatched to any gene: 3. Germline CDR1 reads SGHAT; CDR2 reads FQNNGV. The CDR3 spans 15 residues. CDR3 protein: CASSWGTSGTGELFF. CDR3 nucleotide sequence: TGTGCCAGCAGCTGGGGGACTAGCGGTACCGGGGAGCTGTTTTTT.

The J gene is TRBJ2-1, the V gene TRBV15; TRBD2 is a possible D gene (6 bases). Germline loops: CDR1 LNHNV, CDR2 YYDKDF (reference sequence). Trimming took off 0 bases at V and 2 bases at J, with 8 bases between the two ends. This CDR3 has 15 amino acids. CDR3 coding DNA: TGTGCCACCAGCAGAGATCGGGAGCCCTACAATGAGCAGTTCTTC. Its protein is CATSRDREPYNEQFF.

This chain uses TRBV28 with TRBJ2-7; D is undetermined. The V and J ends lost 5 bases and 0 bases respectively, with 14 bases between them. Germline values: CDR1 MDHEN, CDR2 SYDVKM. The CDR3 has 15 amino acids. CDR3 coding DNA: TGTGCCAGCAGTCTACGCCGACTGAGCTCCTACGAGCAGTACTTC. It specifies CASSLRRLSSYEQYF.

The DNA for the CDR3 is TGTGCCAGCAGTTACCCCGGGACAGGGGCCACTGAAGCTTTCTTT. It encodes CASSYPGTGATEAFF. This chain connects TRBV6-5 to TRBJ1-1; 10 bases fit TRBD1. The CDR3 runs to 15 residues. CDR1 is MNHEY, CDR2 SVGAGI, per germline. J lost 4 bases, V lost 2 bases, and 4 bases had no gene match.

The chain couples TRBV5-6 to TRBJ2-1; 7 bases match TRBD1. Germline assignment: CDR1 SGHDT and CDR2 YYEEEE. CDR3 length equals 15 residues. With V trimmed by 9 bases and J by 3 bases, 12 bases remained unmatched. Here the CDR3 DNA reads TGTGCCACCCAGCCCCGGGACAGAGACTACAATGAGCAGTTCTTC. This encodes CATQPRDRDYNEQFF.

The V and J genes are TRBV7-3 and TRBJ2-1; 8 bases agree with TRBD2. Germline trimming cut 2 bases from V and 2 bases from J; bases unmatched to any gene: 2. In germline, CDR1 is SGHTA, CDR2 FQGTGA. The CDR3 sequence is 15 residues long. CDR3 DNA sequence: TGTGCCAGCAGCTTACTAGCGGGCCCCTACAATGAGCAGTTCTTC. Its protein is CASSLLAGPYNEQFF.

This rearrangement joins TRBV27 to TRBJ2-1, with 10 positions matching TRBD2. CDR1 and CDR2 (germline): MNHEY, SMNVEV (reference sequence). The CDR3 loop spans 16 amino acids. V lost 5 bases to trimming and J lost 4 bases; unmatched junction nucleotides: 8. CDR3 DNA sequence: TGTGCCAGCAGTAGGGCTAGCGGGAGAACTTACAATGAGCAGTTCTTC. It specifies CASSRASGRTYNEQFF.

This chain joins TRBV19 and TRBJ1-5; D may be TRBD1 (5 bases). V was shortened by 3 bases and J by 2 bases, with 20 bases between the two germline ends. The CDR3 totals 18 residues. The germline gives CDR1 LNHDA, CDR2 SQIVND (reference sequence). In nucleotides, the CDR3 is TGTGCCAGTAGTATTTTAGGTATCTCCCCGGGGGGCAATCAGCCCCAGCATTTT. Amino acids: CASSILGISPGGNQPQHF.

This clone was detected only a few times. The chain uses TRBV10-3 and TRBJ1-1; tentatively, D is TRBD1 (6 bases). The CDR3 spans 14 residues. Germline lookup yields CDR1 ENHRY and CDR2 SYGVKD. V gave up 5 bases and J gave up 8 bases, with 18 bases separating them. The CDR3 sequence is CAISFHDRQSEAFF. The CDR3 DNA sequence: TGTGCCATCAGTTTTCATGACAGGCAAAGCGAAGCTTTCTTT.

The V and J genes are TRBV11-3 and TRBJ2-3; D is uncertain. From germline, CDR1 is SGHNT and CDR2 YENEEA. This CDR3 comprises 13 residues. V lost 3 bases, J lost 1 base, and 5 bases lay in between. CDR3 DNA: TGTGCCAGCAGCTTGTCAGGCACAGATACGCAGTATTTT. Its protein product is CASSLSGTDTQYF. The whole variable domain, remainder taken from reference TRBV11-3 and TRBJ2-3, is EAGVVQSPRYKIIEKKQPVAFWCNPISGHNTLYWYLQNLGQGPELLIRYENEEAVDDSQLPKDRFSAERLKGVDSTLKIQPAELGDSAVYLCASSLSGTDTQYFGPGTRLTVL.

This chain's CDR3 is CASSINRGKGGYTF. The CDR3 DNA reads TGTGCCAGCAGCATTAACAGGGGAAAGGGTGGCTACACCTTC. The rearrangement uses TRBV13 and TRBJ1-2; the match to TRBD1 covers 7 bases. Germline loops: CDR1 PRHDT, CDR2 FYEKMQ (reference sequence). CDR3 length: 14 amino acids. V shed 5 bases, J shed 7 bases, and the junction held 10 bases outside the gene matches.

This clone appeared once. This rearrangement joins TRBV27 to TRBJ2-1; no clear D. The V gene's germline CDR1 is MNHEY and CDR2 SMNVEV (reference sequence). CDR3 length: 12 residues. Trimming left V 3 bases short and J 5 bases short, with 5 bases between. The CDR3 coding sequence is TGTGCCAGCAGTTTCCTAAACAATGAGCAGTTCTTC. It is translated as CASSFLNNEQFF.

The rearrangement uses TRBV27 and TRBJ1-6; D is perhaps TRBD1 (5 bases). Trimming pared 5 bases from V and 9 bases from J, leaving 14 bases between. In germline, CDR1 is MNHEY, CDR2 SMNVEV (reference sequence). This CDR3 spans 14 amino acids. The CDR3 DNA is TGTGCCAGCAGTCCGGGGGACCATAGTTCACCCCTCCACTTT. Translated, it gives CASSPGDHSSPLHF.

This sequence joins TRBV28 and TRBJ1-1; a possible D gene is TRBD1 (6 bases). This CDR3 is built from 18 residues. Trimming pared 7 bases from V and 0 bases from J, leaving 24 bases between. CDR1 is MDHEN and CDR2 is SYDVKM in the germline V gene. Here the CDR3 DNA reads TGTGCCAGCACCTTACGGCAGTTCGGCAGGGGAATGAACACTGAAGCTTTCTTT. Encoded protein: CASTLRQFGRGMNTEAFF.

This chain uses TRBV27 with TRBJ2-6; 11 nucleotides align to TRBD1. This CDR3 has 18 residues. The V gene's germline CDR1 is MNHEY and CDR2 SMNVEV (reference sequence). V lost 3 bases, J lost 1 base, and 5 bases stayed unmatched. DNA for the CDR3: TGTGCCAGCAGTTTGGGGACAGGGGGTGGGTCTGGGGCCAACGTCCTGACTTTC. It yields the protein CASSLGTGGGSGANVLTF.

The rearrangement uses TRBV2 and TRBJ2-7, with TRBD2 matching over 10 bases. Germline V lookup: CDR1 SNHLY, CDR2 FYNNEI. V lost 3 bases and J lost 8; bases outside the gene matches: 10. The length of the CDR3 is 15 residues. Here the CDR3 reads CASSDGVAGGFQQYF. Written as DNA, the CDR3 is TGTGCCAGCAGTGATGGGGTAGCGGGGGGCTTTCAGCAGTACTTC.

The sample holds one count of this clone. The chain joins TRBV6-1 to TRBJ2-7, with 7 bases fitting TRBD1. Germline lookup yields CDR1 MNHNS and CDR2 SASEGT. V lost 8 bases and J lost 3; bases outside the gene matches: 13. The CDR3 has 15 residues. The CDR3 sequence: CASSPYGTANYEQYF. CDR3 DNA sequence: TGTGCCAGCTCGCCTTACGGGACAGCAAACTACGAGCAGTACTTC.

V usage is TRBV9 and J usage is TRBJ2-5; D not resolved. CDR1 is SGDLS and CDR2 is YYNGEE in the germline V gene. The CDR3 consists of 15 residues. The ends were cut back, 4 bases at V and 5 bases at J, with 18 bases in the middle. CDR3 DNA sequence: TGTGCCAGCAGCCCCCTCAGAGGTGGCGGTGAGACCCAGTACTTC. Protein product: CASSPLRGGGETQYF.

The chain uses TRBV6-1 and TRBJ2-1; D is undetermined. Per germline, CDR1 MNHNS and CDR2 SASEGT. V shed 4 bases and J shed 0 bases, with 10 bases lying between them. CDR3 length: 15 amino acids. The CDR3 DNA reads as TGTGCCAGCAGTGGGCTGATCTTCTCCTACAATGAGCAGTTCTTC. Its translation is CASSGLIFSYNEQFF.

The genes are TRBV14 and TRBJ2-2; 8 bases are a match to TRBD1. CDR1 is SGHDN, CDR2 FVKESK, per germline. Unmatched junction bases numbered 11, after V lost 4 bases and J lost 7 bases. CDR3 size: 16 residues. CDR3 protein: CASSRVQGALYGELFF. In DNA, the CDR3 is TGTGCCAGCAGCCGCGTTCAGGGGGCTCTTTACGGGGAGCTGTTTTTT.

The rearrangement uses TRBV6-5 and TRBJ1-2; TRBD1 matches at 9 bases. With V trimmed by 1 base and J by 4 bases, 7 bases remained unmatched. Germline CDR1 is MNHEY and CDR2 is SVGAGI. CDR3 length: 16 amino acids. CDR3 amino acids: CASSYLPGQGAYGYTF. DNA for the CDR3: TGTGCCAGCAGTTACTTACCGGGACAGGGAGCCTATGGCTACACCTTC.

This chain connects TRBV28 to TRBJ1-5; 7 bases fit TRBD1. From germline, CDR1 is MDHEN and CDR2 SYDVKM. With V trimmed by 10 bases and J by 1 base, 10 bases remained unmatched. The CDR3 has 15 amino acids. The CDR3 reads CATTDRVESNQPQHF. The CDR3 nucleotides read TGTGCCACAACTGACAGGGTAGAGAGCAATCAGCCCCAGCATTTT.

The rearrangement links TRBV19 to TRBJ1-1; 7 nucleotides agree with TRBD1. Germline-derived CDR1 and CDR2 are LNHDA and SQIVND (reference sequence). V gave up 4 bases and J gave up 7 bases; unmatched junction bases: 6. This CDR3 is built from 13 residues. CDR3 amino acids: CASSKWDSIEAFF. CDR3 nucleotides: TGTGCCAGTAGTAAGTGGGACAGTATTGAAGCTTTCTTT.